One and the same sample provided the 24 T cell receptor beta chains below, sequenced in a study of cytomegalovirus exposure and HLA in healthy donors. Use of 60 Vbeta and 13 Jbeta primers characterized the PCR. TCRdb's table, derived via immunoSEQ multiplex PCR, lists solely in-frame clones and lacks some. Among over 70,000 clones listed, approximately 70% were seen once. The sequenced sample consisted of PBMCs. Receptor source: a woman in her forties or fifties in good health and CMV-seropositive.

The J gene is TRBJ1-5, the V gene TRBV2; maybe TRBD1 (5 bases). Trimming took off 2 bases at V and 4 bases at J, with 15 bases between the two ends. In germline, CDR1 is SNHLY, CDR2 FYNNEI. CDR3 length: 16 amino acids. The CDR3 DNA sequence: TGTGCCAGCAGTGAAACGGGCAGGGTGGGTAATCAGCCCCAGCATTTT. Protein sequence: CASSETGRVGNQPQHF.

The rearrangement joins TRBV2 to TRBJ2-3; 10 bases map to TRBD1. With 4 bases clipped from V and 1 base from J, the junction kept 2 bases outside the gene matches. Germline V lookup: CDR1 SNHLY, CDR2 FYNNEI. The CDR3 extends over 15 amino acids. The CDR3 loop reads CASSATGGGTDTQYF. CDR3 DNA sequence: TGTGCCAGCAGTGCGACAGGGGGCGGCACAGATACGCAGTATTTT.

This chain uses TRBV18 with TRBJ2-5; weak D call: TRBD1 (6 bases). V was cut by 4 bases and J by 2 bases, with 14 bases left in between. The CDR3 has 15 residues. Germline loops: CDR1 KGHSH, CDR2 LQKENI. The CDR3 spells CASSQRRQVQETQYF. The CDR3, as DNA: TGTGCCAGCTCACAGAGACGACAGGTACAAGAGACCCAGTACTTC.

The V gene is TRBV7-7, the J gene TRBJ2-3, with 8 bases aligning to TRBD1. This CDR3 has 14 amino acids. The junction had 3 bases not matched to a gene; V was cut back by 5 bases and J by 2 bases. Germline CDR1 is SSHAT and CDR2 is FNYEAQ (reference sequence). The CDR3 DNA sequence: TGTGCCAGCAGCCGGACAGGGCTCACAGATACGCAGTATTTT. It codes for CASSRTGLTDTQYF.

This chain connects TRBV10-1 to TRBJ1-2; 7 positions agree with TRBD1. The CDR3 loop spans 14 amino acids. V lost 0 bases, J lost 8 bases, and 6 bases stayed unmatched. CDR1 is WNHNN and CDR2 is SYGVQD in the germline V gene (reference sequence). CDR3 nucleotides: TGCGCCAGCAGTGAGTCGGGACAGACGAAAGGCTACACCTTC. This codes for CASSESGQTKGYTF.

V gene TRBV28 combines with J gene TRBJ2-7, with 9 bases fitting TRBD1. This CDR3 is 15 amino acids long. V shed 6 bases, J shed 6 bases, and the junction held 12 bases outside the gene matches. From germline, CDR1 is MDHEN and CDR2 SYDVKM. CDR3 residues: CASRATGGDSLEQYF. CDR3 DNA: TGTGCCAGCAGGGCCACAGGGGGCGACTCCCTCGAGCAGTACTTC.

The count of this clone is one. The rearrangement links TRBV2 to TRBJ1-1; D gene ambiguous. Per the germline V gene, CDR1 is SNHLY and CDR2 is FYNNEI. The CDR3 runs 14 residues. Trimming took 8 bases from V and 3 from J, leaving 16 bases between them. The CDR3 protein is CASPPPRGHTEAFF. DNA for the CDR3: TGTGCCAGCCCGCCCCCGCGCGGGCACACTGAAGCTTTCTTT.

This rearrangement joins TRBV7-2 to TRBJ2-4; 8 bases match TRBD2. The CDR3 sequence is 16 residues long. CDR1 and CDR2 from the germline V gene are SGHTA and FQGNSA. With 5 bases clipped from V and 1 base from J, the junction kept 7 bases outside the gene matches. CDR3 sequence reads: CASSPGLGNAKNIQYF. As DNA, the CDR3 is TGTGCCAGCAGCCCGGGACTAGGGAACGCCAAAAACATTCAGTACTTC.

The V gene is TRBV5-4, the J gene TRBJ2-1; D perhaps matches TRBD2 (6 bases). The CDR3 loop spans 15 amino acids. Trimming stripped 2 bases from V and 2 bases from J, with 11 bases between. The germline gives CDR1 SGHNT, CDR2 YYREEE (reference sequence). This CDR3 reads CASSLGGNTYNEQFF. The CDR3 DNA sequence: TGTGCCAGCAGCTTAGGCGGGAATACCTACAATGAGCAGTTCTTC.

The chain uses TRBV6-5 and TRBJ1-4; D unclear. CDR1 and CDR2 (germline): MNHEY, SVGAGI. Trimming took off 0 bases at V and 3 bases at J, with 8 bases between the two ends. This CDR3 has 15 amino acids. In nucleotides, the CDR3 is TGTGCCAGCAGTTACTCGACGGGGTCTAATGAAAAACTGTTTTTT. Its translation is CASSYSTGSNEKLFF.

About this clone itself: A read error may account for a junction end that differs from germline. The chain has TRBV5-1 and TRBJ2-5; the D is unclear. This CDR3 is built from 15 residues. CDR1 SGHRS and CDR2 YFSETQ come from the germline V gene. The CDR3 DNA sequence: TGTGCCAGCAGCTTGGCTTTCCCCCTCGAGGAGACCCAGTACTTC. Translation gives CASSLAFPLEETQYF.

This sequence joins TRBV10-3 and TRBJ1-1; D may be TRBD1 (5 bases). The CDR3 is made up of 14 amino acids. V was trimmed by 2 bases and J by 1 base, leaving 8 bases between them. Germline V lookup: CDR1 ENHRY, CDR2 SYGVKD. CDR3 nucleotide sequence: TGTGCCATCAGTGAGGCAGGGAAGAACACTGAAGCTTTCTTT. Its translation is CAISEAGKNTEAFF.

The rearrangement joins TRBV28 to TRBJ2-1; 8 bases agree with TRBD1. V gave up 4 bases and J gave up 5 bases; unmatched junction bases: 10. The V gene's germline CDR1 is MDHEN and CDR2 SYDVKM. This CDR3 comprises 16 residues. The CDR3 sequence: CASSWQSGTGNNEQFF. CDR3 sequence (DNA): TGTGCCAGCAGTTGGCAATCCGGGACAGGTAACAATGAGCAGTTCTTC.

The chain employs TRBV5-1 and TRBJ1-6; 9 nucleotides match TRBD1. Germline-derived CDR1 and CDR2 are SGHRS and YFSETQ. The CDR3 is 15 residues long. V shed 6 bases, J shed 8 bases, and the junction held 9 bases outside the gene matches. The CDR3 here is CASNTGGNSDSPLHF. Here the CDR3 DNA reads TGCGCCAGCAACACAGGGGGCAATTCGGATTCACCCCTCCACTTT.

This chain joins TRBV5-6 and TRBJ2-2; TRBD1 agrees at 9 bases. The CDR3 length is 14 residues. Germline trimming cut 4 bases from V and 6 bases from J; bases unmatched to any gene: 4. CDR1 is SGHDT and CDR2 is YYEEEE in the germline V gene. CDR3 region: CASSVGQGAGELFF. CDR3 nucleotide sequence: TGTGCCAGCAGCGTGGGACAGGGTGCCGGGGAGCTGTTTTTT.

The chain employs TRBV4-3 and TRBJ2-4; 8 nucleotides match TRBD2. CDR1 is LGHNA and CDR2 is YSLEER in the germline V gene. J lost 9 bases, V lost 0 bases, and 10 bases had no gene match. The CDR3 is 16 residues long. The CDR3 bases are TGCGCCAGCAGCCAAGATATAACGGGAGGGGGAAGCATTCAGTACTTC. Translation gives CASSQDITGGGSIQYF.

CDR3 sequence (DNA): TGTGCCAGCAGCTCCTGGCAGGAAACTGAAGCTTTCTTT. This encodes CASSSWQETEAFF. The V and J genes are TRBV5-4 and TRBJ1-1; D is undetermined. CDR3 length equals 13 residues. Trimming stripped 3 bases from V and 5 bases from J, with 11 bases between. The germline gives CDR1 SGHNT, CDR2 YYREEE (reference sequence).

V and J are TRBV5-1 and TRBJ2-7; TRBD1 aligns across 8 bases. The V gene's germline CDR1 is SGHRS and CDR2 YFSETQ. This CDR3 comprises 17 residues. V shed 4 bases, J shed 1 base, and the junction held 13 bases outside the gene matches. Written as DNA, the CDR3 is TGCGCCAGCAGCGATTGGGATACAGGGGGAAAGTCCTACGAGCAGTACTTC. Its protein product is CASSDWDTGGKSYEQYF. The whole variable domain, remainder taken from reference TRBV5-1 and TRBJ2-7, is KAGVTQTPRYLIKTRGQQVTLSCSPISGHRSVSWYQQTPGQGLQFLFEYFSETQRNKGNFPGRFSGRQFSNSRSEMNVSTLELGDSALYLCASSDWDTGGKSYEQYFGPGTRLTVT.

This clone appeared once. The chain joins TRBV13 to TRBJ2-3; 7 bases align to TRBD2. The CDR3 runs to 16 residues. V lost 5 bases, J lost 5 bases, and 13 bases stayed unmatched. Germline loops: CDR1 PRHDT, CDR2 FYEKMQ (reference sequence). The CDR3 region has the DNA TGTGCCAGCAGCGAGATGGAGGCCGCGGGGGTAGATACGCAGTATTTT. Translation gives CASSEMEAAGVDTQYF.

In this sample, this clone turned up once. The chain uses TRBV29-1 and TRBJ2-1; a weak D match, TRBD1 (6 bases). V was trimmed by 2 bases and J by 14 bases, leaving 13 bases between them. The CDR3 consists of 11 residues. Looked up from germline, CDR1 is SQVTM and CDR2 is ANQGSEA. CDR3 residues: CSVEIGDKEFF. The DNA for the CDR3 is TGCAGCGTTGAAATCGGGGACAAGGAGTTCTTC.

This clone was seen only once. V usage is TRBV5-1 and J usage is TRBJ2-3; D may be TRBD1 (6 bases). The V and J ends lost 0 bases and 4 bases respectively, with 15 bases between them. Germline CDR1 is SGHRS and CDR2 is YFSETQ. The CDR3 consists of 16 residues. CDR3 bases: TGCGCCAGCAGCTTGGCAGGGGACCCACGGGCAGATACGCAGTATTTT. Its translation: CASSLAGDPRADTQYF. Looking up the rest from reference TRBV5-1 and TRBJ2-3 gives the full variable domain: KAGVTQTPRYLIKTRGQQVTLSCSPISGHRSVSWYQQTPGQGLQFLFEYFSETQRNKGNFPGRFSGRQFSNSRSEMNVSTLELGDSALYLCASSLAGDPRADTQYFGPGTRLTVL.

This clone was observed a few times. The chain is built from TRBV28 and TRBJ1-2; 7 bases match TRBD1. Trimming took 8 bases from V and 9 from J; bases not matched to a gene: 3. The CDR3 covers 10 residues. The germline CDR1 and CDR2 sequences are MDHEN and SYDVKM. CDR3 bases: TGTGCCAGCGGGACAGAGAGCTACACCTTC. Translated: CASGTESYTF.

The chain recombines TRBV5-5 with TRBJ2-1; 12 nucleotides line up with TRBD2. Germline CDR1 and CDR2: SGHKS and YYEKEE (reference sequence). After removal of 3 bases from V and 0 bases from J, the junction contained 10 bases not matched to a gene. The CDR3 has 19 residues. The CDR3, as DNA: TGTGCCAGCAGCTCCCCGGGACTAGCGGGCCTGAGCTCCTACAATGAGCAGTTCTTC. Translating gives CASSSPGLAGLSSYNEQFF.

V usage is TRBV28 and J usage is TRBJ2-1, with 7 bases aligning to TRBD2. The germline gives CDR1 MDHEN, CDR2 SYDVKM. This CDR3 is 17 amino acids long. Trimming cost V 5 bases and J 9 bases; bases outside gene matches: 19. The CDR3: CASSPLLWEGNPGEQFF. The CDR3 DNA sequence: TGTGCCAGCAGTCCCCTCTTATGGGAGGGCAACCCTGGTGAGCAGTTCTTC.